Reported below is one T cell receptor beta chain. Its antigen is undetermined. Germline V gene sequence: CDR1 SGDLS, CDR2 YYNGEE. The V segment lost 4 bases and the J segment 2 bases; nucleotides outside the gene matches: 8. This CDR3 is built from 16 residues. This sample is part of a study of long-term antiretroviral therapy in people with HIV. In the study overall: The earliest samples predate the 2015 immediate-ART recommendation by about a decade.

General observations from the study: CDR3 lengths in HIV samples spanned a narrower range than controls. Repertoire composition at all time points was dominated by clones that had expanded before ART.

All participants with HIV were treated in the United States. The assay, immunoSEQ v3.0, was run at survey level. TCRdb keeps only in-frame clones here, not all; method: immunoSEQ multiplex PCR. The sample records almost 35,000 clones, 94% being singletons. The V and J genes are TRBV9 and TRBJ2-3, with 9 bases that match TRBD1. The TCR was taken from a woman aged 45-59 years with HIV. The starting material was unsorted PBMCs, obtained approximately 5.1 years after starting antiretroviral therapy. The CDR3 here is CASSPRTGDDTDTQYF. In DNA form, the CDR3 reads TGTGCCAGCAGCCCCCGGACAGGGGACGACACAGATACGCAGTATTTT.